What follows describes a single T cell receptor (beta chain). Antigen unknown. This record belongs to a study of response to subunit inactivated influenza vaccine. Notes on the study in general: Few additional T cells are recruited per seasonal influenza vaccination, authors suggested.

V lost 5 bases, J lost 1 base, and 5 bases stayed unmatched. In germline, CDR1 is SEHNR, CDR2 FQNEAQ (reference sequence). The CDR3 runs 16 residues. TCRdb independently ran MiXCR on the RT-PCR reads; one entry per CDR3 protein. The repertoire holds fewer than 700,000 distinct CDR3 sequences, with over 10% as singletons. V usage is TRBV7-9 and J usage is TRBJ2-5; 12 bases agree with TRBD2. Sample: PBMCs from blood, taken 45 days after vaccination. The receptor comes from a man aged 50-60 years who received an inactivated influenza vaccine. CDR3 bases: TGTGCCAGCAGCATTCTAGCGGGGGGGCCCCAAGAGACCCAGTACTTC. This codes for CASSILAGGPQETQYF.